This record covers a single T cell receptor (beta chain). Its antigen is still unknown. The CDR3 is made up of 12 amino acids. Trimming took off 5 bases at V and 4 bases at J, with 8 bases between the two ends. Regions amplified from RNA transcripts were the TCR beta CDR3 regions. HTBI primers drove first-round RT-PCR of the TCR CDR3. TCRdb fed the multiplex PCR reads into MiXCR, producing one record per CDR3 protein. The repertoire has some 570,000 distinct CDR3 sequences, roughly 18% of them found once; the top ten carry about 16%. This sample was taken from a study of T cells in Graves' hyperthyroidism and ophthalmopathy. Overall study findings and caveats: Blood samples included most of the expanded thyroid clonotypes exceeding 0.001.

A Clinical Activity Score of at least 3, a NOSPECS grade of at least 4 and a duration under 3 months were recorded in the ophthalmopathy patients. From approximately 9.5 ml of fresh peripheral blood, PBMCs were isolated. The V gene is TRBV12-3 or TRBV12-4, the J gene TRBJ2-5; the D is unclear. The clonotype originates from a woman younger than 35 with Graves' ophthalmopathy. The sequenced sample was blood. CDR3 coding DNA: TGTGCCAGCAGTGCCCCAGTAGAGACCCAGTACTTC. It is translated as CASSAPVETQYF.